Below, 6 T cell receptor beta chains from the same sample are listed, as sequenced in a study of T-cell memory formation after mild COVID-19. TCRdb re-called the 5' RACE reads through MiXCR, storing one row per CDR3 protein. The sample includes 500,000 to 650,000 distinct CDR3 sequences, approximately 21% of them seen just once. What was sequenced was PBMCs or a T cell subset sorted from them (not recorded which). These receptors all stem from an adult woman who had mild COVID-19 (a few samples of this study predate the infection). Cell type and time point are not known.

The table lists this clonotype with a few counts. The chain is built from TRBV29-1 and TRBJ1-1, with D possibly being TRBD1 (5 bases). CDR1 and CDR2 from the germline V gene are SQVTM and ANQGSEA. Trimming left V 4 bases short and J 0 bases short, with 12 bases between. The CDR3 loop spans 14 amino acids. CDR3 sequence (DNA): TGCAGCGTTGTATTGGCAGGGATGAACACTGAAGCTTTCTTT. Translation gives CSVVLAGMNTEAFF.

In this sample, this clonotype turned up a few times. The V and J genes are TRBV6-2 or TRBV6-3 and TRBJ1-5; D unclear. The ends were cut back, 2 bases at V and 0 bases at J, with 8 bases in the middle. CDR1 and CDR2 (germline): MNHEY, SVGEGT. CDR3 length equals 15 residues. The CDR3 sequence is CASSYKEYSNQPQHF. CDR3 nucleotide sequence: TGTGCCAGCAGTTACAAAGAGTATAGCAATCAGCCCCAGCATTTT.

The sample holds a few counts of this clonotype. This rearrangement joins TRBV2 to TRBJ2-4; the D gene is possibly TRBD1 (6 bases). CDR1 SNHLY and CDR2 FYNNEI come from the germline V gene. The CDR3 has 16 amino acids. The V end lost 7 bases, the J end lost 0 bases, and 16 bases lay between the germline ends. The CDR3 loop is CASTVGTFTAKNIQYF. The CDR3 DNA is TGTGCCAGCACCGTTGGGACATTCACAGCCAAAAACATTCAGTACTTC.

This clonotype was picked up many times. The chain recombines TRBV5-4 with TRBJ2-5, with 9 bases that match TRBD1. CDR1 and CDR2 (germline): SGHNT, YYREEE (reference sequence). The CDR3 has 16 amino acids. V shed 4 bases, J shed 4 bases, and the junction held 11 bases outside the gene matches. The CDR3 sequence: CASSHEPRQGGETQYF. CDR3 nucleotides: TGTGCCAGCAGCCATGAGCCACGACAGGGGGGAGAGACCCAGTACTTC.

This CDR3 is CATSDPVRRDGYTF. DNA of the CDR3: TGTGCCACCAGTGATCCTGTAAGGAGGGATGGCTACACCTTC. The chain links TRBV24-1 to TRBJ1-2; no clear D. The CDR3 is made up of 14 amino acids. Germline V gene sequence: CDR1 KGHDR, CDR2 SFDVKD. Trimming cost V 3 bases and J 6 bases, with 13 bases left between them.

This clonotype showed up just a few times. The chain couples TRBV12-3 or TRBV12-4 to TRBJ1-4; D is unclear. V was clipped by 6 bases and J by 0 bases, with 5 bases between them. The CDR3 has 13 amino acids. DNA of the CDR3: TGTGCCAGCAGCCGGGCAACTAATGAAAAACTGTTTTTT. Translated: CASSRATNEKLFF.